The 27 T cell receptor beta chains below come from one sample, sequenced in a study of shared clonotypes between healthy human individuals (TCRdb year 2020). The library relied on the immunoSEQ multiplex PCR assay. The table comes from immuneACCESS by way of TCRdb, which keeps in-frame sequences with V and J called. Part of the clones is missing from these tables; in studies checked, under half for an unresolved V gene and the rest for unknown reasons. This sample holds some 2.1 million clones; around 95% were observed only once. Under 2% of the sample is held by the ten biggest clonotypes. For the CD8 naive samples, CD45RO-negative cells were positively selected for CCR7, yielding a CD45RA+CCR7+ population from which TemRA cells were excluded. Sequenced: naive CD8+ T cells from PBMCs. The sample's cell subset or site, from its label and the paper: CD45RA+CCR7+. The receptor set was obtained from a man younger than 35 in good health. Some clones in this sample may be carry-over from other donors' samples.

This chain's CDR3 is CASSPGGLYEQYF. CDR3 nucleotides: TGTGCCAGCAGCCCCGGCGGTCTCTACGAGCAGTACTTC. The chain couples TRBV4-2 to TRBJ2-7; D not certain. Trimming stripped 4 bases from V and 3 bases from J, with 10 bases between. The CDR3 covers 13 residues. Germline loops: CDR1 LGHNA, CDR2 YNFKEQ.

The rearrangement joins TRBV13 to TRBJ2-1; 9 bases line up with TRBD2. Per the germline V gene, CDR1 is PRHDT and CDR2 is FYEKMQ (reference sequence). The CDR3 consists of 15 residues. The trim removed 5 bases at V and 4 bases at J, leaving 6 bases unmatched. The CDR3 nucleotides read TGTGCCAGCAGCCCCGGGACTAGCTTTTACAATGAGCAGTTCTTC. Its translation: CASSPGTSFYNEQFF.

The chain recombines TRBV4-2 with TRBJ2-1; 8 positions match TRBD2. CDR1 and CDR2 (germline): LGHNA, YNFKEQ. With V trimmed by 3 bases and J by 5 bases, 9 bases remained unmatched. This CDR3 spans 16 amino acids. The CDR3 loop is CASSHGREGPDNEQFF. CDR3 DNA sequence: TGTGCCAGCAGCCATGGACGGGAGGGCCCCGACAATGAGCAGTTCTTC.

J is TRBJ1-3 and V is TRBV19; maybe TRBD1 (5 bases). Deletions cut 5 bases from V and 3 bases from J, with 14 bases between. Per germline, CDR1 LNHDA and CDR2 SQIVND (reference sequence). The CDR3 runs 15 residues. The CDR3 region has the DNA TGTGCCAGTAGTTGGACGGGGACTAGTGGAAACACCATATATTTT. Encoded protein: CASSWTGTSGNTIYF.

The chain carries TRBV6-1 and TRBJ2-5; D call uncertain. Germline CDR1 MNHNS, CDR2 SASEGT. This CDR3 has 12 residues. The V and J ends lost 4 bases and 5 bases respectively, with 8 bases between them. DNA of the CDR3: TGTGCCAGCAGTGGAGTTGTGGAGACCCAGTACTTC. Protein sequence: CASSGVVETQYF.

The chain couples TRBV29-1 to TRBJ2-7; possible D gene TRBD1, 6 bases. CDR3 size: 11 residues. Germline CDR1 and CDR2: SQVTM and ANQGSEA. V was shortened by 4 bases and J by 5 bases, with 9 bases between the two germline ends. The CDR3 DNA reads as TGCAGCGTTGCTGGGGACAACGAGCAGTACTTC. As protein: CSVAGDNEQYF.

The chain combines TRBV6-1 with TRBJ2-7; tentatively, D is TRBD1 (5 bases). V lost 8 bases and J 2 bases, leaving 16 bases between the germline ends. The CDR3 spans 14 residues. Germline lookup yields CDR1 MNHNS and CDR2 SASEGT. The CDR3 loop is CASRPGMETYEQYF. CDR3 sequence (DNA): TGTGCCAGCCGTCCAGGGATGGAGACCTACGAGCAGTACTTC.

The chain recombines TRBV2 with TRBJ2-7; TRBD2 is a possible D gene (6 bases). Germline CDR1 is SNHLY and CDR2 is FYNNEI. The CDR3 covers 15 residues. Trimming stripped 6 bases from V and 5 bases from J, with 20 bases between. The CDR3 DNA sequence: TGTGCCAGCAGACAACTACCCGCGGGACCGAACGAGCAGTACTTC. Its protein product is CASRQLPAGPNEQYF. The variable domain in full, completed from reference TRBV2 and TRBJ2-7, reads EPEVTQTPSHQVTQMGQEVILRCVPISNHLYFYWYRQILGQKVEFLVSFYNNEISEKSEIFDDQFSVERPDGSNFTLKIRSTKLEDSAMYFCASRQLPAGPNEQYFGPGTRLTVT.

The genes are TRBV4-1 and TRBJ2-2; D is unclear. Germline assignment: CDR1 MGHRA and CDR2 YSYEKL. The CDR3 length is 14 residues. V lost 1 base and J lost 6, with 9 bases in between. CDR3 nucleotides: TGCGCCAGCAGCCAAGGGTGGCCCCCCGGGGAGCTGTTTTTT. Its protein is CASSQGWPPGELFF.

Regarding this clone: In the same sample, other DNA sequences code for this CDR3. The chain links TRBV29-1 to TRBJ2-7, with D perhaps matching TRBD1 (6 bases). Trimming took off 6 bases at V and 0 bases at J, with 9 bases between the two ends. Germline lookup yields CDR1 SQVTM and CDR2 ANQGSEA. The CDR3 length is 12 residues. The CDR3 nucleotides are TGCAGCGTGGCAGGGGACTCCTACGAGCAGTACTTC. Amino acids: CSVAGDSYEQYF.

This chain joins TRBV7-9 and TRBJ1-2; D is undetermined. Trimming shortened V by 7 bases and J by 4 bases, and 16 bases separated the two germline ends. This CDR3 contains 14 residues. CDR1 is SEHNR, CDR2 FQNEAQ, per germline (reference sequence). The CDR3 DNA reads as TGTGCCAGCAACCCAAGAGCAGACTTCTATGGCTACACCTTC. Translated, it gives CASNPRADFYGYTF.

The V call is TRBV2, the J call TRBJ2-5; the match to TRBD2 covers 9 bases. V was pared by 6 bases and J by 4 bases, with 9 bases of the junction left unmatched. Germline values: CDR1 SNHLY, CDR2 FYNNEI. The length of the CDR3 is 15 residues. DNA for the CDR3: TGTGCCAGCAGGCTTTTAGCGGGAGTCTTAGAGACCCAGTACTTC. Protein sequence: CASRLLAGVLETQYF.

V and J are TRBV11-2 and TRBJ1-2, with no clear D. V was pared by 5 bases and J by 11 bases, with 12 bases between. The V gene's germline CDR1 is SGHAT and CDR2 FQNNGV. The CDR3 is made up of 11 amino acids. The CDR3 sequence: CASSPAGGYTF. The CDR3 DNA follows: TGTGCCAGCAGCCCCGCAGGAGGGTACACCTTC. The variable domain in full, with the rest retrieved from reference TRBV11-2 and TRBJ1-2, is EAGVAQSPRYKIIEKRQSVAFWCNPISGHATLYWYQQILGQGPKLLIQFQNNGVVDDSQLPKDRFSAERLKGVDSTLKIQPAKLEDSAVYLCASSPAGGYTFGSGTRLTVV.

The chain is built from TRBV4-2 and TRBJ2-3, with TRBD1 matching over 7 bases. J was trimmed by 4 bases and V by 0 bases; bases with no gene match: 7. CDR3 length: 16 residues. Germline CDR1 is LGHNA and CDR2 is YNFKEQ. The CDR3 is CASSQDRGQGADTQYF. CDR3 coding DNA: TGTGCCAGCAGCCAAGATCGAGGGCAGGGGGCAGATACGCAGTATTTT.

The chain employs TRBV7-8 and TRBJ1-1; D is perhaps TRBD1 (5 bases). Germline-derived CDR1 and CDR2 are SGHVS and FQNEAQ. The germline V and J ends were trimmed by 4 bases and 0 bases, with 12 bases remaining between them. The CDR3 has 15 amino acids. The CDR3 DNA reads TGTGCCAGCAGCTCGACCACAGGTCTGAACACTGAAGCTTTCTTT. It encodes CASSSTTGLNTEAFF.

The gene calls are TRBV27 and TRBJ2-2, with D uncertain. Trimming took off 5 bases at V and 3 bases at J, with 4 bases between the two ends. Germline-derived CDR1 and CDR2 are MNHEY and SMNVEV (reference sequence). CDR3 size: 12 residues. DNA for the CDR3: TGTGCCAGCAGTGTCTACACCGGGGAGCTGTTTTTT. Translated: CASSVYTGELFF.

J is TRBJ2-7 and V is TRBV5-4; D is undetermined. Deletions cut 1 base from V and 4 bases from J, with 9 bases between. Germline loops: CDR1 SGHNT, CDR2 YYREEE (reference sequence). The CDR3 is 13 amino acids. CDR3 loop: CASSLNEVYEQYF. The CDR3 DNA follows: TGTGCCAGCAGCTTGAATGAGGTTTACGAGCAGTACTTC.

The chain's CDR3 is CASRGLVEGAYGYTF. CDR3 nucleotides: TGTGCCAGCAGGGGATTGGTGGAGGGGGCCTATGGCTACACCTTC. This chain links TRBV6-1 with TRBJ1-2; TRBD1 matches 7 bases. Germline loops: CDR1 MNHNS, CDR2 SASEGT. The J segment lost 4 bases and the V segment lost 6 bases, leaving 11 bases of the junction unmatched. The CDR3 is 15 residues long.

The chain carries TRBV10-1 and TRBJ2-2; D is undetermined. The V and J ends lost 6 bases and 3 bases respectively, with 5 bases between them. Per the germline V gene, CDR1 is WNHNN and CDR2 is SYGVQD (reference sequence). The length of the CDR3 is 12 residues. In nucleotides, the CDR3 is TGCGCCAGCAGAACGGACACCGGGGAGCTGTTTTTT. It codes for CASRTDTGELFF.

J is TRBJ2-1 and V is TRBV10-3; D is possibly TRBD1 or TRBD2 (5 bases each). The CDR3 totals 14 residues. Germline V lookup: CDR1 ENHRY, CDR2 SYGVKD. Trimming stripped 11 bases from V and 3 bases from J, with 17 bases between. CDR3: CASKRVGDYNEQFF. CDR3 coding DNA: TGTGCCTCGAAGAGAGTGGGGGACTACAATGAGCAGTTCTTC.

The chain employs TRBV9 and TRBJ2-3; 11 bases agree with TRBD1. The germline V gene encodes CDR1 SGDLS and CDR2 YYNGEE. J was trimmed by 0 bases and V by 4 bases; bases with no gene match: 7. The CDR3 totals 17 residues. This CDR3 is CASSTRTGGPSTDTQYF. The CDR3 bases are TGTGCCAGCAGCACGAGGACAGGGGGCCCTAGCACAGATACGCAGTATTTT.

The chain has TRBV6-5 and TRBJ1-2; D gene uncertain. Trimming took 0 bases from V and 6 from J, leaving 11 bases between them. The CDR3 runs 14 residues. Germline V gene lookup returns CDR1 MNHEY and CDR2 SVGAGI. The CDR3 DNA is TGTGCCAGCAGTTACTCGATGGGGATGGATGGCTACACCTTC. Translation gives CASSYSMGMDGYTF.

The CDR3 protein is CASSVTAGGNEKLFF. CDR3 nucleotide sequence: TGTGCCAGCAGCGTAACGGCCGGGGGAAATGAAAAACTGTTTTTT. The chain couples TRBV9 to TRBJ1-4; perhaps TRBD1 as D (5 bases). The CDR3 runs to 15 residues. Trimming cost V 1 base and J 5 bases, with 12 bases left between them. The germline V gene has CDR1 SGDLS and CDR2 YYNGEE.

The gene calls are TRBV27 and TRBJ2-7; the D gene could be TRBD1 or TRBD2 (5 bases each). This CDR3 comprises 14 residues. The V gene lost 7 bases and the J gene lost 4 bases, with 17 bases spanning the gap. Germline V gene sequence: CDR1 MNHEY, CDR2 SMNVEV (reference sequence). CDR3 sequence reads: CASNGLGPLYEQYF. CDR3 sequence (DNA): TGTGCCAGCAACGGGTTGGGACCCCTTTACGAGCAGTACTTC.

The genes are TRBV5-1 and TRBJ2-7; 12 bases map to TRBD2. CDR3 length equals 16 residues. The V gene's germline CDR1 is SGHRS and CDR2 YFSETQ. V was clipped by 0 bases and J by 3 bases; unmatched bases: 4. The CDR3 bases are TGCGCCAGCAGCTTGGCCATGGGACTAGCGGGCTACGAGCAGTACTTC. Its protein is CASSLAMGLAGYEQYF.

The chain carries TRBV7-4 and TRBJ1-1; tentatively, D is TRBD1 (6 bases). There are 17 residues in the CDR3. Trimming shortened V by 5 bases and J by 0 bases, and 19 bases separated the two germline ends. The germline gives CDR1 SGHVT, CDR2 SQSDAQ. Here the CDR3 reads CASSLTGGGVMNTEAFF. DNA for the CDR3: TGTGCCAGCAGCCTAACTGGAGGGGGGGTGATGAACACTGAAGCTTTCTTT. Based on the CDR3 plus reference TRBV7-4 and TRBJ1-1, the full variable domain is GAGVSQSPRYKVAKRGRDVALRCDSISGHVTLYWYRQTLGQGSEVLTYSQSDAQRDKSGRPSGRFSAERPERSVSTLKIQRTEQGDSAVYLCASSLTGGGVMNTEAFFGQGTRLTVV.

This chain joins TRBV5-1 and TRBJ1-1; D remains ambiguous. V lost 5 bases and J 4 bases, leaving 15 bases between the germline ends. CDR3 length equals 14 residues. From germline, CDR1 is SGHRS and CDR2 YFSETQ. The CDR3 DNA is TGCGCCAGCAGTTTCAACACCCTAGCCACTGAAGCTTTCTTT. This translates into CASSFNTLATEAFF. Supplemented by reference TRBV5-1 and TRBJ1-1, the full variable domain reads KAGVTQTPRYLIKTRGQQVTLSCSPISGHRSVSWYQQTPGQGLQFLFEYFSETQRNKGNFPGRFSGRQFSNSRSEMNVSTLELGDSALYLCASSFNTLATEAFFGQGTRLTVV.